The next 19 T cell receptor beta chains were all read from a single sample in a study of T cell repertoires in cytomegalovirus infection. TCRdb recomputed calls from the reads with MiXCR, one row per CDR3 protein. The sample holds roughly 860,000 distinct CDR3 sequences, approximately 29% seen once. Their cognate antigens are unknown. This specimen consisted of cultured CD8+ T cells from PBMCs, obtained from culture after CMV antigen stimulation. Receptors originate from a human donor in good health (CMV status not recorded). Some clones in this sample may be carry-over from other donors' samples.

About this clonotype itself: One junction end does not reproduce the germline sequence, and a read error may be involved. The V call is TRBV4-1, the J call TRBJ2-7, with TRBD2 identical over 14 bases. The CDR3 is made up of 18 amino acids. CDR1 is MGHRA, CDR2 YSYEKL, per germline. CDR3 region: CASSQDRTSGGSSYEQYF. The DNA for the CDR3 is TGTGCCAGCAGCCAAGATAGGACTAGCGGGGGGAGCTCCTACGAGCAGTACTTC.

V is TRBV6-5 and J is TRBJ2-2; no firm D call. Trimming took 2 bases from V and 4 from J, leaving 11 bases between them. CDR3 length: 15 amino acids. Germline assignment: CDR1 MNHEY and CDR2 SVGAGI. CDR3 protein: CASSYKGLGTGELFF. CDR3 sequence (DNA): TGTGCCAGCAGTTACAAAGGGTTGGGCACCGGGGAGCTGTTTTTT.

The chain uses TRBV27 and TRBJ1-1; D not resolved. Germline CDR1 MNHEY, CDR2 SMNVEV (reference sequence). V lost 2 bases to trimming and J lost 0 bases, with 13 bases between them. This CDR3 region has 16 residues. CDR3 amino acids: CASSLRVNRVNTEAFF. The CDR3 nucleotides are TGTGCCAGCAGTTTACGGGTGAACAGAGTGAACACTGAAGCTTTCTTT.

This clonotype was counted only a few times. The J gene is TRBJ2-2, the V gene TRBV19; D gene unclear. Per the germline V gene, CDR1 is LNHDA and CDR2 is SQIVND (reference sequence). Trimming pared 5 bases from V and 2 bases from J, leaving 12 bases between. This CDR3 region has 15 residues. The CDR3 sequence: CASSGRALNTGELFF. CDR3 nucleotide sequence: TGTGCCAGTAGTGGACGGGCCCTTAACACCGGGGAGCTGTTTTTT.

The chain's CDR3 is CASSEGTLILGTTEAFF. The CDR3 DNA reads as TGTGCCAGCAGTGAAGGGACCTTAATTTTGGGGACCACTGAAGCTTTCTTT. V usage is TRBV2 and J usage is TRBJ1-1, with D perhaps TRBD1 (5 bases). The CDR3 is 17 residues long. Trimming stripped 1 base from V and 4 bases from J, with 19 bases between. CDR1 is SNHLY, CDR2 FYNNEI, per germline.

This clonotype was observed a handful of times. The chain carries TRBV12-3 or TRBV12-4 and TRBJ1-3; TRBD1 might be the D (5 bases). The CDR3 has 17 residues. The V gene lost 6 bases and the J gene lost 1 base, with 19 bases spanning the gap. The CDR3 loop reads CASRPPGTPDSGNTIYF. In nucleotides, the CDR3 is TGTGCCAGCAGGCCACCCGGGACTCCAGATTCTGGAAACACCATATATTTT.

The rearrangement uses TRBV2 and TRBJ2-1, with TRBD2 identical over 8 bases. The length of the CDR3 is 12 residues. The V and J ends lost 8 bases and 8 bases, in that order; junction bases with no gene match: 5. Germline CDR1 reads SNHLY; CDR2 reads FYNNEI. The CDR3 DNA reads TGTGCCAGCCCCGGGGGGGGAGATGAGCAGTTCTTC. Its protein product is CASPGGGDEQFF.

This clonotype has ten or more counts. The chain combines TRBV7-2 with TRBJ1-5; TRBD1 aligns across 9 bases. CDR1 and CDR2 from the germline V gene are SGHTA and FQGNSA. The CDR3 extends over 15 amino acids. V lost 4 bases to trimming and J lost 3 bases; unmatched junction nucleotides: 4. The CDR3 protein is CASSSTGGINQPQHF. The CDR3 coding sequence is TGTGCCAGCAGCTCGACAGGGGGTATCAATCAGCCCCAGCATTTT.

This clonotype was seen a handful of times. The rearrangement joins TRBV5-1 to TRBJ1-1; TRBD1 aligns across 9 bases. V gave up 4 bases and J gave up 5 bases; unmatched junction bases: 9. Germline V gene lookup returns CDR1 SGHRS and CDR2 YFSETQ. The CDR3 consists of 15 residues. The DNA for the CDR3 is TGCGCCAGCAGCGAGGAACAGGGGGCGCGAACTGAAGCTTTCTTT. Translation gives CASSEEQGARTEAFF. Supplemented by reference TRBV5-1 and TRBJ1-1, the full variable domain reads KAGVTQTPRYLIKTRGQQVTLSCSPISGHRSVSWYQQTPGQGLQFLFEYFSETQRNKGNFPGRFSGRQFSNSRSEMNVSTLELGDSALYLCASSEEQGARTEAFFGQGTRLTVV.

This clonotype was seen a handful of times. J is TRBJ1-1 and V is TRBV6-6; 11 nucleotides agree with TRBD1. The CDR3 runs 16 residues. Trimming removed 6 bases from V and 6 bases from J; junction bases left unmatched: 12. Germline V gives CDR1 MNHNY, CDR2 SVGAGI (reference sequence). The CDR3 here is CASSEGQGAVYSEAFF. The CDR3 nucleotides read TGTGCCAGCAGCGAAGGACAGGGGGCAGTCTACTCTGAAGCTTTCTTT.

In this sample, this clonotype turned up a few times. The chain uses TRBV27 and TRBJ2-3; tentatively, D is TRBD1 or TRBD2 (6 bases each). CDR1 is MNHEY, CDR2 SMNVEV, per germline (reference sequence). V was shortened by 2 bases and J by 7 bases, with 16 bases between the two germline ends. The CDR3 runs to 15 residues. CDR3 sequence reads: CASSLRGARSYTQYF. Written as DNA, the CDR3 is TGTGCCAGCAGTTTAAGGGGGGCTAGGAGCTATACGCAGTATTTT.

The genes are TRBV28 and TRBJ2-4; D is ambiguous. CDR3 length: 14 amino acids. Germline lookup yields CDR1 MDHEN and CDR2 SYDVKM. V was trimmed by 5 bases and J by 1 base, leaving 9 bases between them. The DNA of the CDR3 is TGTGCCAGCAGTATTGGAGTTGCCAAAAACATTCAGTACTTC. It specifies CASSIGVAKNIQYF.

The table lists this clonotype with a few counts. The chain couples TRBV5-1 to TRBJ2-3, with 12 bases matching TRBD2. The CDR3 has 17 residues. J was trimmed by 3 bases and V by 0 bases; bases with no gene match: 5. CDR1 is SGHRS and CDR2 is YFSETQ in the germline V gene. The CDR3: CASSLELAGGPTDTQYF. The DNA for the CDR3 is TGCGCCAGCAGCTTGGAGCTAGCGGGGGGGCCTACAGATACGCAGTATTTT.

The sample holds a few counts of this clonotype. This sequence joins TRBV7-9 and TRBJ2-4; 11 bases are a match to TRBD1. The germline gives CDR1 SEHNR, CDR2 FQNEAQ (reference sequence). V shed 5 bases and J 2 bases; nucleotides not matched to a gene: 11. CDR3 length: 18 residues. The CDR3 region is CASSDLGTGGSPKNIQYF. The CDR3 DNA reads as TGTGCCAGCAGCGATTTAGGGACAGGGGGAAGCCCCAAAAACATTCAGTACTTC.

This clonotype was picked up a small number of times. The chain combines TRBV7-6 with TRBJ1-4, with D unresolved. The germline gives CDR1 SGHVS, CDR2 FNYEAQ. V dropped 5 bases and J dropped 7 bases, with 17 bases sitting between them. The CDR3 runs to 15 residues. CDR3 in amino acids: CASSPSGGIGEKLFF. In DNA, the CDR3 is TGTGCCAGCAGCCCCAGTGGTGGGATAGGTGAAAAACTGTTTTTT.

The rearrangement uses TRBV7-9 and TRBJ2-5; no clear D gene. CDR1 is SEHNR and CDR2 is FQNEAQ in the germline V gene (reference sequence). Trimming took off 8 bases at V and 4 bases at J, with 5 bases between the two ends. The CDR3 has 10 residues. The CDR3 reads CASERETQYF. The CDR3 coding sequence is TGTGCCAGCGAGAGAGAGACCCAGTACTTC. The variable domain in full, with the rest retrieved from reference TRBV7-9 and TRBJ2-5, is DTGVSQNPRHKITKRGQNVTFRCDPISEHNRLYWYRQTLGQGPEFLTYFQNEAQLEKSRLLSDRFSAERPKGSFSTLEIQRTEQGDSAMYLCASERETQYFGPGTRLLVL.

This clonotype was detected only a few times. This chain joins TRBV7-2 and TRBJ2-3; TRBD2 matches 12 bases. The germline CDR1 and CDR2 sequences are SGHTA and FQGNSA. The V segment lost 2 bases and the J segment 2 bases; nucleotides outside the gene matches: 5. The CDR3 is made up of 17 amino acids. The CDR3 DNA follows: TGTGCCAGCAGCTTACCACTAGCGGGGGGCCACACAGATACGCAGTATTTT. Its translation: CASSLPLAGGHTDTQYF.

The V call is TRBV12-3 or TRBV12-4, the J call TRBJ2-2; TRBD2 matches 12 bases. CDR3 length: 22 residues. V gave up 4 bases and J gave up 1 base; unmatched junction bases: 19. As DNA, the CDR3 is TGTGCCAGCAGTTGGATATTACTCATGACTAGCGGGGGTGACAAGAACACCGGGGAGCTGTTTTTT. This translates into CASSWILLMTSGGDKNTGELFF.

The chain recombines TRBV9 with TRBJ2-7; weak D call: TRBD2 (5 bases). Germline CDR1 and CDR2: SGDLS and YYNGEE. Trimming stripped 4 bases from V and 7 bases from J, with 15 bases between. The CDR3 covers 13 residues. The CDR3 sequence: CASSQSHTGEQYV. In nucleotides, the CDR3 is TGTGCCAGCAGCCAGTCCCATACGGGGGAGCAGTACGTC.